A single sample gave rise to the 19 T cell receptor beta chains below, sequenced in a study of blood T cell repertoires in COVID-19. Using immunoSEQ multiplex PCR, the repertoire was profiled, and TCRdb retains in-frame clones only, with some absent. The sample lists a few hundred thousand clones; more than 85% were seen once. Sequencing input: peripheral blood. The receptors come from a man between 60 and 70 years old with acute or convalescent COVID-19.

The gene calls are TRBV24-1 and TRBJ2-7; a weak D match, TRBD2 (5 bases). Germline CDR1 KGHDR, CDR2 SFDVKD. V lost 4 bases and J 3 bases, leaving 15 bases between the germline ends. CDR3 length: 15 amino acids. In nucleotides, the CDR3 is TGTGCCACCAGTGACCAGGACGGGAACATCTACGAGCAGTACTTC. Amino acid sequence: CATSDQDGNIYEQYF.

This chain uses TRBV3-1 (or the pseudogene TRBV3-2) with TRBJ1-6; D not certain. V lost 0 bases to trimming and J lost 0 bases, with 9 bases between them. Germline V gene sequence: CDR1 LGHDT, CDR2 YNNKEL (reference sequence). The CDR3 extends over 17 amino acids. CDR3 region: CASSQDSAFSYNSPLHF. CDR3 sequence (DNA): TGTGCCAGCAGCCAAGATAGCGCTTTCTCCTATAATTCACCCCTCCACTTT.

In its sample, this clone was seen a few times. The V and J genes are TRBV5-1 and TRBJ2-7, with D unclear. CDR3 length: 15 amino acids. CDR1 SGHRS and CDR2 YFSETQ come from the germline V gene. The V and J ends lost 3 bases and 3 bases respectively, with 16 bases between them. The chain's CDR3 is CASSYYPVANYEQYF. The CDR3 region has the DNA TGCGCCAGCAGCTACTATCCTGTCGCGAACTACGAGCAGTACTTC.

The chain has TRBV3-1 (or the pseudogene TRBV3-2) and TRBJ2-1; 13 bases agree with TRBD2. The CDR3 length is 15 residues. From germline, CDR1 is LGHDT and CDR2 YNNKEL (reference sequence). V shed 6 bases and J 7 bases; nucleotides not matched to a gene: 6. DNA of the CDR3: TGTGCCAGCAGAGAACTAGCGGGGGGGCGGAATGAGCAGTTCTTC. It translates to CASRELAGGRNEQFF.

J is TRBJ1-1 and V is TRBV6-2 or TRBV6-3; TRBD1 aligns across 10 bases. From germline, CDR1 is MNHEY and CDR2 SVGEGT. The CDR3 has 14 residues. The V segment lost 6 bases and the J segment 5 bases; nucleotides outside the gene matches: 6. The CDR3 DNA sequence: TGTGCCAGCAGCCTGACAGGGGGCGAGACTGAAGCTTTCTTT. Amino acids: CASSLTGGETEAFF.

This sequence joins TRBV7-9 and TRBJ1-4, with no clear D. Germline V lookup: CDR1 SEHNR, CDR2 FQNEAQ (reference sequence). The CDR3 covers 11 residues. V was cut by 2 bases and J by 13 bases, with 8 bases left in between. CDR3 sequence (DNA): TGTGCCAGCAGCTTAATAGGAGGACTGTTTTTT. It codes for CASSLIGGLFF.

The CDR3 nucleotides are TGTGCCAGCGCCCCACCGGGGGGGCCCGGCGAGCAGTACTTC. Translation: CASAPPGGPGEQYF. The rearrangement joins TRBV28 to TRBJ2-7, with 8 bases matching TRBD2. The length of the CDR3 is 14 residues. V was pared by 8 bases and J by 6 bases, with 12 bases of the junction left unmatched. The germline CDR1 and CDR2 sequences are MDHEN and SYDVKM.

The chain links TRBV5-4 to TRBJ2-1; 9 nucleotides match TRBD2. The CDR3 covers 16 residues. J gave up 7 bases and V 0 bases, and 8 bases lay outside the gene matches. Germline V gene data show CDR1 as SGHNT and CDR2 as YYREEE (reference sequence). The CDR3 DNA reads as TGTGCCAGCAGCTTGGTACGCGGGGGGGCCGTTAATGAGCAGTTCTTC. Protein: CASSLVRGGAVNEQFF. Drawing the rest from reference TRBV5-4 and TRBJ2-1, the complete variable domain is ETGVTQSPTHLIKTRGQQVTLRCSSQSGHNTVSWYQQALGQGPQFIFQYYREEENGRGNFPPRFSGLQFPNYSSELNVNALELDDSALYLCASSLVRGGAVNEQFFGPGTRLTVL.

The chain joins TRBV2 to TRBJ2-7; TRBD2 matches 7 bases. The CDR3 runs 12 residues. Germline-derived CDR1 and CDR2 are SNHLY and FYNNEI. V lost 5 bases, J lost 4 bases, and 2 bases stayed unmatched. The CDR3 sequence is CASSRGVYEQYF. CDR3 sequence (DNA): TGTGCCAGCAGTCGGGGGGTATACGAGCAGTACTTC.

This clone was detected once. The chain is built from TRBV11-2 and TRBJ2-1, with 10 bases matching TRBD2. Losses at the gene ends were 3 bases for V and 1 base for J; bases not matched to a gene: 9. Germline V gives CDR1 SGHAT, CDR2 FQNNGV. The CDR3 is 18 residues long. The DNA of the CDR3 is TGTGCCAGCAGCTTGGGGAGAGCGGGGGGGATATCCTACAATGAGCAGTTCTTC. Protein product: CASSLGRAGGISYNEQFF.

The chain joins TRBV12-3 or TRBV12-4 to TRBJ2-7, with TRBD1 matching 8 bases. V shed 6 bases, J shed 3 bases, and the junction held 4 bases outside the gene matches. The length of the CDR3 is 13 residues. The CDR3 is CASSHTGGYEQYF. CDR3 nucleotide sequence: TGTGCCAGCAGCCACACAGGGGGCTACGAGCAGTACTTC.

The J gene is TRBJ1-1, the V gene TRBV30; 7 nucleotides align to TRBD1. CDR1 is GTSNPN, CDR2 SVGIG, per germline (reference sequence). This CDR3 is 9 amino acids long. In DNA, the CDR3 is TGTGTGTGGACAGGAGAGGCTTTCTTT. Its translation: CVWTGEAFF.

The V and J genes are TRBV5-6 and TRBJ2-7; D might be TRBD1 (6 bases). CDR1 is SGHDT, CDR2 YYEEEE, per germline. The V end lost 0 bases, the J end lost 4 bases, and 11 bases lay between the germline ends. This CDR3 is 14 amino acids long. CDR3 in amino acids: CASSLGQVLYEQYF. The CDR3 DNA reads TGTGCCAGCAGCTTGGGACAGGTACTTTACGAGCAGTACTTC. The complete variable domain, with remaining parts taken from reference TRBV5-6 and TRBJ2-7, reads DAGVTQSPTHLIKTRGQQVTLRCSPKSGHDTVSWYQQALGQGPQFIFQYYEEEERQRGNFPDRFSGHQFPNYSSELNVNALLLGDSALYLCASSLGQVLYEQYFGPGTRLTVT.

The chain recombines TRBV19 with TRBJ2-5; D perhaps matches TRBD1 (6 bases). The CDR3 length is 14 residues. V lost 4 bases to trimming and J lost 4 bases, with 13 bases between them. Germline CDR1 and CDR2: LNHDA and SQIVND (reference sequence). The CDR3 DNA reads TGTGCCAGTAGTAAGCAACAGGGAGCAGAGACCCAGTACTTC. Translating it yields CASSKQQGAETQYF.

The genes are TRBV7-8 and TRBJ1-4, with 8 nucleotides matching TRBD1. This CDR3 region has 15 residues. The V gene end was trimmed by 5 bases and the J gene end by 3 bases; junction bases not matched to a gene: 5. Looked up from germline, CDR1 is SGHVS and CDR2 is FQNEAQ. The DNA for the CDR3 is TGTGCCAGCAGCCGGGACAGGTTCCCTAATGAAAAACTGTTTTTT. Translating it yields CASSRDRFPNEKLFF.

This clone has a single count. This chain connects TRBV19 to TRBJ1-5, with 12 bases aligning to TRBD1. Germline CDR1 and CDR2: LNHDA and SQIVND (reference sequence). The CDR3 extends over 13 amino acids. Trimming removed 8 bases from V and 7 bases from J; junction bases left unmatched: 3. The CDR3 sequence is CASRDRGQQPQHF. CDR3 bases: TGTGCCAGTCGGGACAGGGGGCAACAGCCCCAGCATTTT. The variable domain in full, completed from reference TRBV19 and TRBJ1-5, reads DGGITQSPKYLFRKEGQNVTLSCEQNLNHDAMYWYRQDPGQGLRLIYYSQIVNDFQKGDIAEGYSVSREKKESFPLTVTSAQKNPTAFYLCASRDRGQQPQHFGDGTRLSIL.

This clone appeared once. V gene TRBV7-8 combines with J gene TRBJ2-7; 10 positions match TRBD1. The V and J ends lost 5 bases and 2 bases, in that order; junction bases with no gene match: 6. There are 15 residues in the CDR3. Germline CDR1 is SGHVS and CDR2 is FQNEAQ. DNA of the CDR3: TGTGCCAGCAGCCCGAGGGGACAGGGGACCTACGAGCAGTACTTC. Its translation is CASSPRGQGTYEQYF.

This clone was seen only once. CDR3 sequence reads: CATSRGGGRSTDTQYF. The CDR3 DNA sequence: TGTGCCACCAGCAGAGGAGGGGGTCGGAGCACAGATACGCAGTATTTT. The V gene is TRBV15, the J gene TRBJ2-3, with a tentative D call TRBD1 (6 bases). Germline lookup yields CDR1 LNHNV and CDR2 YYDKDF (reference sequence). This CDR3 is built from 16 residues. V was cut by 1 base and J by 0 bases, with 11 bases left in between.

This clone has more than one count but fewer than ten. The chain couples TRBV6-5 to TRBJ2-7; D is perhaps TRBD2 (6 bases). V was shortened by 7 bases and J by 3 bases, with 16 bases between the two germline ends. The CDR3 runs 14 residues. Per germline, CDR1 MNHEY and CDR2 SVGAGI. CDR3 nucleotide sequence: TGTGCCAGCATGAGGGGCGGGGTGAGCTACGAGCAGTACTTC. It codes for CASMRGGVSYEQYF.